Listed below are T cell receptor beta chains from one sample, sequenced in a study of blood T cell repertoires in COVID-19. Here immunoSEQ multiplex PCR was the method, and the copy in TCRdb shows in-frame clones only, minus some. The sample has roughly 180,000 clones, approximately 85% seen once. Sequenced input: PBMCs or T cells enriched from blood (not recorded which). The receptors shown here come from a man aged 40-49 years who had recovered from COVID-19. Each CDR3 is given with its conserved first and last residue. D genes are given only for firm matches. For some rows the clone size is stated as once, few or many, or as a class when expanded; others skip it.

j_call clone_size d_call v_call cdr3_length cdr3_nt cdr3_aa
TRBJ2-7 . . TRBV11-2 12 TGTGCCAGCAGCTTAAATCTCGACGAGCAGTACTTC CASSLNLDEQYF
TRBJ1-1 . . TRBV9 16 TGTGCCAGCAGCGTAGTGAGGCAGGGCGAGAACACTGAAGCTTTCTTT CASSVVRQGENTEAFF
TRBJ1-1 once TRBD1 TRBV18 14 TGTGCCAGCTCACCAGGGACAGGAACCTCTGAAGCTTTCTTT CASSPGTGTSEAFF
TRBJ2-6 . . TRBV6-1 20 TGTGCCAGCAGTGAAGTTCTTTTAGACAGCCCTCGCTCTGGGGCCAACGTCCTGACTTTC CASSEVLLDSPRSGANVLTF
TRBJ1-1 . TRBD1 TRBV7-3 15 TGTGCCAGCAGCTTAATGGGACAGACAAACACTGAAGCTTTCTTT CASSLMGQTNTEAFF
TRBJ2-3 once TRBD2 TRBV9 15 TGTGCCAGCCAGGCTAGCGGGAGCAACACAGATACGCAGTATTTT CASQASGSNTDTQYF
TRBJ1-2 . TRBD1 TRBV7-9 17 TGTGCCAGCAGCTTGGGACAGGGCCCAAGTCTTAACTATGGCTACACCTTC CASSLGQGPSLNYGYTF
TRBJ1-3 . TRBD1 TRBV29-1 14 TGCAGCGTGTCGGCAGGGGGCTCTGGAAACACCATATATTTT CSVSAGGSGNTIYF
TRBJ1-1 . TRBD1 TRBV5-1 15 TGCGCCAGCAGCCTAGTGACAGGGCCGAGTAATGAAGCTTTCTTT CASSLVTGPSNEAFF
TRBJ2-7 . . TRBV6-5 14 TGTGCCAGCAGTCCCGCGGGTCTGAGCTACGAGCAGTACTTC CASSPAGLSYEQYF
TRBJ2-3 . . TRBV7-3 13 TGTGCCAGCAGCCCCGGAGGGGTAGATACGCAGTATTTT CASSPGGVDTQYF
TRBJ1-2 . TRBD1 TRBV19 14 TGTGCCAGTAGTATGTCAGGGGGTAACTATGGCTACACCTTC CASSMSGGNYGYTF
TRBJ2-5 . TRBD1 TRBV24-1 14 TGTGCCACCAGTGATCGGGACAGTCAAGAGACCCAGTACTTC CATSDRDSQETQYF
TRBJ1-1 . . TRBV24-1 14 TGTGCCACCAGACCCCTACCGTCGAACACTGAAGCTTTCTTT CATRPLPSNTEAFF
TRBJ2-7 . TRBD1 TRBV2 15 TGTGCCAGCAGGTACCGGGACAGGGGGCTCTACGAGCAGTACTTC CASRYRDRGLYEQYF
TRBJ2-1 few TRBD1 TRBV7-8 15 TGTGCCAGCAGCCCAACAGGGGAAGCCTACAATGAGCAGTTCTTC CASSPTGEAYNEQFF
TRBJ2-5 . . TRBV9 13 TGTGCCAGCAGCGTAGGCGGGCAAGAGACCCAGTACTTC CASSVGGQETQYF
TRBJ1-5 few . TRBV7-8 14 TGTGCCAGCAGCTTAGGAACACATGATCAGCCCCAGCATTTT CASSLGTHDQPQHF
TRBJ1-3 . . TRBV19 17 TGTGCCAGTAGTATAGTAGGGGCGCGAGTATCTGGAAACACCATATATTTT CASSIVGARVSGNTIYF
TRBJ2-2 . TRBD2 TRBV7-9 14 TGTGCCATCCGGAAGAGCGGGAGAACCGGGGAGCTGTTTTTT CAIRKSGRTGELFF
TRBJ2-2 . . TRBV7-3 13 TGTGCCAGCAGCTTTTCAGGGGTCGGGGAGCTGTTTTTT CASSFSGVGELFF
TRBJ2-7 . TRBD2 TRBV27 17 TGTGCCAGCAGTTTATCGGGCGGGGGGGCCCCCCCCTACGAGCAGTACTTC CASSLSGGGAPPYEQYF
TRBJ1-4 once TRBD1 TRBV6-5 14 TGTGCCAGCAGTTTTGACAGGGTATATGAAAAACTGTTTTTT CASSFDRVYEKLFF
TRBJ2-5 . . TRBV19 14 TGTGCCAGTAGTATGGGCCAAATCCAAGAGACCCAGTACTTC CASSMGQIQETQYF
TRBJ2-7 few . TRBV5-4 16 TGTGCCAGCAACACTTGGGGTGTAGGGGGCTCCTACGAGCAGTACTTC CASNTWGVGGSYEQYF
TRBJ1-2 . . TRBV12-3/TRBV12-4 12 TGTGCCAGCAGCCCGGGAGGCGGCGGCTACACCTTC CASSPGGGGYTF
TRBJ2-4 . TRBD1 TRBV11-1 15 TGTGCCAGCAGCTACCAGACAGGGTTTGAGGACATTCAGTACTTC CASSYQTGFEDIQYF
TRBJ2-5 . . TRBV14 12 TGTGCCAGTAGCGCGGGCCGCGGGACCCAGTACTTC CASSAGRGTQYF
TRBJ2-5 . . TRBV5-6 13 TGTGCCAGCGTCATCGGTTCGGAGGAGACCCAGTACTTC CASVIGSEETQYF
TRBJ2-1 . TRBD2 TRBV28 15 TGTGCCAGCAGTGCCGGTCGTAGCGGGAGCGGGGAGCAGTTCTTC CASSAGRSGSGEQFF
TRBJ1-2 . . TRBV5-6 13 TGTGCCAGCAGCCCCGGGATTCGGGATGGCTACACCTTC CASSPGIRDGYTF